The clone carrying this T cell receptor (beta chain) came up many times. Its antigen is still unknown. CDR1 is SGHAT and CDR2 is FQNNGV in the germline V gene. This CDR3 has 17 residues. V was clipped by 5 bases and J by 2 bases; unmatched bases: 10. The data originate from a study of T cells after yellow fever vaccination. Study background: It was SMART-Seq v4 Ultra Low Input that prepared the fractions with low cell numbers.

In making TCR cDNA, 5'RACE template switching added a universal primer site and UMIs to it. TCRdb used MiXCR to reprocess the 5' RACE reads, holding one entry per CDR3 protein. The sample carries 150,000 to 200,000 distinct CDR3 sequences, approximately 10% recorded once. Study-wide results and limits: Weaker in magnitude, the secondary response showed a faster peak on day 5 versus 15. The appearance of a small share of clonotypes in both CD4 and CD8 compartments was observed.

The sequencing used CD8+ T cells sorted from PBMCs, collected 45 days after the yellow fever booster vaccination. This TCR was recovered from a man between 18 and 35 years old who received the YFV17D yellow fever vaccine. V usage is TRBV11-2 and J usage is TRBJ2-2; 8 bases map to TRBD1. The CDR3 loop is CASSPAGGKRNTGELFF. The CDR3 DNA sequence: TGTGCCAGCAGCCCCGCAGGGGGCAAGAGAAACACCGGGGAGCTGTTTTTT.